These T cell receptor beta chains were read from a single sample in a study of CD8+ T cells in alopecia areata. Clones were read by immunoSEQ multiplex PCR, and TCRdb kept only the in-frame ones, dropping some. The data show about 290,000 clones, more than 45% seen once. This specimen consisted of CD4+ T cells sorted from blood, obtained at week 24, from a patient treated with tofacitinib. These receptors were taken from a human donor with alopecia areata. The CDR3 runs from the conserved cysteine through the conserved F or W. A D gene is named only where the DNA matches it firmly. Clone size, where shown, is once, few, many, or a class for clones that have expanded.

>NA|few|TRBV6-5|TRBJ2-1
CASSYSGDHSYNEQFF
TGTGCCAGCAGTTACTCAGGTGACCACTCCTACAATGAGCAGTTCTTC
>TRBD1|few|TRBV28|TRBJ1-2
CASSPAGTGYNYGYTF
TGTGCCAGCAGCCCGGCGGGGACAGGTTATAACTATGGCTACACCTTC
>NA|NA|TRBV5-1|TRBJ2-7
CASSSRGSSYEQYF
TGCGCCAGCAGCTCAAGGGGGAGCTCCTACGAGCAGTACTTC
>NA|NA|TRBV29-1|TRBJ1-3
CSVAPIRSADSGNTIYF
TGCAGCGTTGCCCCTATCCGGTCGGCGGATTCTGGAAACACCATATATTTT
>NA|NA|TRBV29-1|TRBJ2-1
CSVRIRNFEVEQFF
TGCAGCGTTCGTATACGGAACTTCGAGGTTGAGCAGTTCTTC
>NA|NA|TRBV30|TRBJ1-1
CAWSRDTNTEAFF
TGTGCCTGGTCTCGGGACACCAACACTGAAGCTTTCTTT
>NA|NA|TRBV7-9|TRBJ1-4
CASSLARMGTNEKLFF
TGTGCCAGCAGCTTAGCCCGGATGGGGACGAATGAAAAACTGTTTTTT
>NA|NA|TRBV4-1|TRBJ2-3
CASSQGSTDTQYF
TGCGCCAGCAGCCAAGGGTCGACAGATACGCAGTATTTT
>NA|NA|TRBV6-1|TRBJ1-5
CASTRLDSNQPQHF
TGTGCCAGCACCCGCCTTGATAGCAATCAGCCCCAGCATTTT
>TRBD1|few|TRBV5-1|TRBJ1-6
CASRDSYNSPLHF
TGCGCCAGCCGGGACAGCTATAATTCACCCCTCCACTTT
>TRBD2|NA|TRBV7-6|TRBJ2-7
CASSLSGGLDFEQYF
TGTGCCAGCAGCCTTTCGGGGGGACTAGACTTCGAGCAGTACTTC
>NA|few|TRBV29-1|TRBJ1-1
CSAEGLSNTEAFF
TGCAGCGCGGAAGGCCTATCGAACACTGAAGCTTTCTTT
>NA|NA|TRBV11-2|TRBJ1-1
CASSPAGPNTEAFF
TGTGCCAGCAGCCCCGCGGGGCCGAACACTGAAGCTTTCTTT
>NA|NA|TRBV5-1|TRBJ2-2
CASSSGTRKTTGELFF
TGCGCCAGCAGCTCTGGGACACGCAAGACAACCGGGGAGCTGTTTTTT
>TRBD1|NA|TRBV19|TRBJ2-5
CASSIPGQGKETQYF
TGTGCCAGTAGTATACCCGGACAGGGTAAGGAGACCCAGTACTTC
>NA|NA|TRBV5-1|TRBJ2-7
CASSLENGAYEQYF
TGCGCCAGCAGCTTGGAAAACGGGGCCTACGAGCAGTACTTC
>NA|NA|TRBV30|TRBJ1-5
CAWSDRRNSNQPQHF
TGTGCCTGGAGTGATCGCCGCAATAGCAATCAGCCCCAGCATTTT
>NA|NA|TRBV27|TRBJ2-1
CASSRPRARAVNEQFF
TGTGCCAGCAGTCGACCGAGGGCGCGGGCGGTTAATGAGCAGTTCTTC
>TRBD1|NA|TRBV2|TRBJ1-6
CASSVPRDRGDRNPGDF
TGTGCCAGCAGTGTACCTAGGGACAGGGGAGACCGGAATCCCGGGGACTTT
>NA|few|TRBV5-1|TRBJ2-4
CASSLAGGSQYF
TGCGCCAGCAGCTTGGCCGGGGGTTCTCAGTACTTC
>TRBD1|once|TRBV5-1|TRBJ2-7
CASSPEKGTGNHEQYF
TGCGCCAGCAGCCCCGAAAAAGGGACAGGGAACCACGAGCAGTACTTC
>NA|NA|TRBV6-5|TRBJ2-5
CASGETGRETQYF
TGTGCCAGCGGAGAAACCGGGAGAGAGACCCAGTACTTC
>TRBD2|NA|TRBV11-2|TRBJ2-3
CASSLDAGGSTDTQYF
TGTGCCAGCAGCTTAGATGCGGGGGGGAGCACAGATACGCAGTATTTT
>NA|NA|TRBV2|TRBJ1-2
CASLRDTYGYTF
TGTGCCAGCCTTAGGGACACCTATGGCTACACCTTC
>TRBD1|NA|TRBV28|TRBJ1-2
CASSPGTGSFRPRRDTF
TGTGCCAGCAGTCCCGGGACAGGGAGTTTTCGCCCCCGCCGGGACACCTTC
>NA|NA|TRBV7-9|TRBJ1-1
CASSLRQGSSMNTEAFF
TGTGCCAGCAGCTTACGGCAGGGGAGTTCCATGAACACTGAAGCTTTCTTT
>NA|NA|TRBV2|TRBJ2-5
CASSDAGLGETQYF
TGTGCCAGCAGTGACGCGGGGCTAGGGGAGACCCAGTACTTC
>NA|few|TRBV2|TRBJ1-5
CASSGGSQPQHF
TGTGCCAGCAGTGGGGGGAGTCAGCCCCAGCATTTT
>NA|NA|TRBV20-1|TRBJ2-7
CSARTDEQYF
TGCAGTGCTAGAACCGACGAGCAGTACTTC
>NA|NA|TRBV20-1|TRBJ1-1
CSAANTEAFF
TGCAGTGCTGCTAACACTGAAGCTTTCTTT
>NA|NA|TRBV2|TRBJ1-1
CASSAPLWLNTEAFF
TGTGCCAGCAGTGCTCCCCTATGGTTAAACACTGAAGCTTTCTTT
>NA|NA|TRBV7-9|TRBJ2-7
CASSQSSYEQYF
TGTGCCAGCAGCCAAAGCTCCTACGAGCAGTACTTC
>NA|NA|TRBV10-3|TRBJ2-5
CAISVGAEGETQYF
TGTGCCATCAGTGTAGGGGCTGAGGGAGAGACCCAGTACTTC
>NA|few|TRBV15|TRBJ2-1
CATSRPLGQGHEQFF
TGTGCCACCAGCAGACCCCTAGGGCAGGGTCATGAGCAGTTCTTC
>TRBD1|NA|TRBV6-5|TRBJ2-2
CASSLDRVYTGELFF
TGTGCCAGCAGCCTGGACAGGGTGTACACCGGGGAGCTGTTTTTT
>NA|NA|TRBV4-1|TRBJ1-2
CASAPVGSYGYTF
TGCGCCAGCGCGCCCGTGGGCTCCTATGGCTACACCTTC
>TRBD2|few|TRBV9|TRBJ2-1
CASSPRTSGGAGYNEQFF
TGTGCCAGCAGCCCCCGGACTAGCGGGGGGGCGGGCTACAATGAGCAGTTCTTC
>NA|few|TRBV7-9|TRBJ1-1
CASSLGVTEAFF
TGTGCCAGCAGCTTAGGGGTAACTGAAGCTTTCTTT
>TRBD1|few|TRBV5-4|TRBJ2-5
CASSLKTGDETQYF
TGTGCCAGCAGCTTAAAGACAGGGGATGAGACCCAGTACTTC
>NA|NA|TRBV5-6|TRBJ2-6
CASSSTGRPLSGANVLTF
TGTGCCAGCAGCTCTACAGGCCGTCCTCTCTCTGGGGCCAACGTCCTGACTTTC
>NA|NA|TRBV7-2|TRBJ2-2
CASRQISNTGELFF
TGTGCCTCAAGACAGATATCTAACACCGGGGAGCTGTTTTTT
>TRBD1|few|TRBV28|TRBJ1-5
CASRTTGRYQPQHF
TGTGCCAGCAGGACGACAGGGCGGTATCAGCCCCAGCATTTT